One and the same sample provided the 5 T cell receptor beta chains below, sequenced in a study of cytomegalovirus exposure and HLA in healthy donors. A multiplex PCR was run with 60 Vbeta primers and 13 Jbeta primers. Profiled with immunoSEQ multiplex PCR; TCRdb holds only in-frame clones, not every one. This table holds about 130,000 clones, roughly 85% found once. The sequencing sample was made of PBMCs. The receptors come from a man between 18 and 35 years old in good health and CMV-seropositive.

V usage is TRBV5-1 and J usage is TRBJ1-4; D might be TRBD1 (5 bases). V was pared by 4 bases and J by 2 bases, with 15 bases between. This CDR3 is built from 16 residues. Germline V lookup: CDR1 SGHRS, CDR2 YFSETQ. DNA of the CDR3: TGCGCCAGCAGCCTGGGCCAGGGTGGGACTAATGAAAAACTGTTTTTT. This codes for CASSLGQGGTNEKLFF.

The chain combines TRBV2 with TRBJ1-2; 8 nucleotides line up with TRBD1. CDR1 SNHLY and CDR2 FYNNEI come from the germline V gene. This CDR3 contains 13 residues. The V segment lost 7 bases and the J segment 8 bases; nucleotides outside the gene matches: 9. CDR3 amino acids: CASKRTGLGGYTF. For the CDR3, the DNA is TGTGCCAGCAAGAGGACAGGGTTAGGCGGCTACACCTTC.

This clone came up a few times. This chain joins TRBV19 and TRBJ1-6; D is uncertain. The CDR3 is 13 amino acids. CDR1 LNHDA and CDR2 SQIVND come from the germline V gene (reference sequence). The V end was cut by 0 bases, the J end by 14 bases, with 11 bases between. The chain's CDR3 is CASSIDRDTALHF. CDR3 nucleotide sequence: TGTGCCAGTAGTATAGATCGTGACACGGCCCTCCACTTT. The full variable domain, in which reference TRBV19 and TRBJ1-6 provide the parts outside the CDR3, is DGGITQSPKYLFRKEGQNVTLSCEQNLNHDAMYWYRQDPGQGLRLIYYSQIVNDFQKGDIAEGYSVSREKKESFPLTVTSAQKNPTAFYLCASSIDRDTALHFGNGTRLTVT.

In nucleotides, the CDR3 is TGTGCCAGCAGTTTAGGTCAGGTGGTTTACGAGCAGTACTTC. Encoded protein: CASSLGQVVYEQYF. J is TRBJ2-7 and V is TRBV28; unclear D gene. CDR1 MDHEN and CDR2 SYDVKM come from the germline V gene. V lost 2 bases and J 4 bases, leaving 12 bases between the germline ends. The CDR3 sequence is 14 residues long.

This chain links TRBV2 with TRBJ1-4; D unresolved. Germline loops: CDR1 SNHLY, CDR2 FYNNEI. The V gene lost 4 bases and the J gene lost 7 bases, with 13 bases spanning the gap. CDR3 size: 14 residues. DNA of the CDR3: TGTGCCAGCAGTGGACCGGGAGCAAGTGAAAAACTGTTTTTT. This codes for CASSGPGASEKLFF.